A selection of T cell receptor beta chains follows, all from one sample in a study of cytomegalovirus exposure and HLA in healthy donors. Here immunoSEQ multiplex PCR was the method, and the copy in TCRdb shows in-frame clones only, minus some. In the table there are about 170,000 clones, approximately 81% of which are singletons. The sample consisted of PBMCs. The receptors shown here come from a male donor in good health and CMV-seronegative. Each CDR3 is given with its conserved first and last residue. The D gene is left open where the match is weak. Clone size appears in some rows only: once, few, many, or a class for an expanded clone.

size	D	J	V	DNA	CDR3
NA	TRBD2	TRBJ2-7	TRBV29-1	TGCAGCGTTGCGGGAGGGGCTATCCCCGGATACGAGCAGTACTTC	CSVAGGAIPGYEQYF
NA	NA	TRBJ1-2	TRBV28	TGTGCCAGCAAGGGGGTTGACTATGGCTACACCTTC	CASKGVDYGYTF
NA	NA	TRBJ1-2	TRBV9	TGTGCCAGCGCAACGGGTGGGTCTGGCTACACCTTC	CASATGGSGYTF
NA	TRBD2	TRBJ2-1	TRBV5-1	TGCGCCAGCAGCTTCGGGACTAGCGGGAGGACCTACAATGAGCAGTTCTTC	CASSFGTSGRTYNEQFF
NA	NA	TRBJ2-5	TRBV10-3	TGTGCCATCAGTGAGTCCCGGGAGACCCAGTACTTC	CAISESRETQYF
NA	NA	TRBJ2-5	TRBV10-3	TGTGCCATCAGGGGGCCGGAGGGCCAAGAGACCCAGTACTTC	CAIRGPEGQETQYF
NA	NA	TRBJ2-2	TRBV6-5	TGTGCCAGCTGTCTGGGCCACACCGGGGAGCTGTTTTTT	CASCLGHTGELFF
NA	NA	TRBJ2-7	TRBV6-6	TGTGCCAGCAGACAGGGCTCGGATCCCTACGAGCAGTACTTC	CASRQGSDPYEQYF
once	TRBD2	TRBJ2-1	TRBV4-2	TGTGCCAGCAGCCAAGACCCATCACCGGGCGGGGGGGGTTTTCAGCAGTTCTTC	CASSQDPSPGGGGFQQFF
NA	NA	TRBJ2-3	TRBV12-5	TGTGCTAGTGGTTTGGGCGGGGACACAGATACGCAGTATTTT	CASGLGGDTDTQYF
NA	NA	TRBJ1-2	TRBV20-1	TGCAGTGCTAGAGTCGGGTATGGCTACACCTTC	CSARVGYGYTF
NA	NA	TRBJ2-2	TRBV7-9	TGTTCCAGCAGCCCACTCCCCACCGGGTGGAACACCGGGGAGCTGTTTTTT	CSSSPLPTGWNTGELFF
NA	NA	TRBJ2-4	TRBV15	TGTGCCTCCCCGGGACACACCAAAAACATTCAGTACTTC	CASPGHTKNIQYF
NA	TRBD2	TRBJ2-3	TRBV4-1	TGCGCCAGCAGCCAAACTAGCGGGAGGGCCTCAGATACGCAGTATTTT	CASSQTSGRASDTQYF
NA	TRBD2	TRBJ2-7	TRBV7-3	TGTGCCAGCAGCCCAGGCGGGGGGTACGAGCAGTACTTC	CASSPGGGYEQYF
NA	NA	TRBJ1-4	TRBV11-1	TGTGCCAGCAGGTCAGACAAGACAAATGAAAAACTGTTTTTT	CASRSDKTNEKLFF